These T cell receptor beta chains were read from a single sample in a study of blood T cells in healthy people across ages. TCRdb passed the 5' RACE reads through MiXCR, listing each CDR3 protein once. The sample shows about 570,000 distinct CDR3 sequences, 25% to 30% of them seen only once. Sequenced sample: blood. The source of these receptors is a woman aged 70-85 years in good health. Each CDR3 is given with its conserved first and last residue. Fields, in order: J gene, clone size, V gene, D gene, CDR3 DNA, CDR3 protein. A D gene is named only where the DNA matches it firmly. Some rows mark clone size as missing; the rest say once, few, many or name a class of expanded clone.

>TRBJ2-6|NA|TRBV25-1|NA
TGTGCCAGCAGTGAATATAGGCCCAACTCTGGTGGGGCCAACGTCCTGACTTTC
CASSEYRPNSGGANVLTF
>TRBJ2-6|NA|TRBV12-3/TRBV12-4|NA
TGTGCCAGCAGTAGTACAGGGTCTGGTGGGGCCAACGTCCTGACTTTC
CASSSTGSGGANVLTF
>TRBJ1-4|few|TRBV19|NA
TGTGCCAGTGTCGGAGCTAATGAAAAACTGTTTTTT
CASVGANEKLFF
>TRBJ2-5|NA|TRBV6-2/TRBV6-3|NA
TGTGCCAGCAGTGGACAGCCAGTAAGCCAAGAGACCCAGTACTTC
CASSGQPVSQETQYF
>TRBJ2-5|NA|TRBV20-1|TRBD2
TGCAGTGCTAGAGAAGTAGCGGGGGCCCAGTACCGAGAGACCCAGTACTTC
CSAREVAGAQYRETQYF
>TRBJ2-7|few|TRBV6-2/TRBV6-3|TRBD1
TGTGCCAGCAGATACGACAGGGCCGGGGAGCAGTACTTC
CASRYDRAGEQYF
>TRBJ1-1|few|TRBV7-9|NA
TGTGCCAGCAGCTTATCCCGGACCTTGAACACTGAAGCTTTCTTT
CASSLSRTLNTEAFF
>TRBJ2-2|NA|TRBV21-1|NA
TGTGCCAGCAGCAAAATCCCTAGGACTAGCGGGGGGGAAAACACCGGGGAGCTGTTTTTT
CASSKIPRTSGGENTGELFF
>TRBJ2-7|few|TRBV5-5|NA
TGTGCCAGCAGCTTTTCCCAACCGACCTACGAGCAGTACTTC
CASSFSQPTYEQYF
>TRBJ2-3|NA|TRBV20-1|TRBD2
TGCAGCGTTAGCGGGAGGGGGATCACAGATACGCAGTATTTT
CSVSGRGITDTQYF
>TRBJ1-1|NA|TRBV5-5|NA
TGTGCCAGCAGCGAGTGGGGCCCCGGTCGGAACACTGAAGCTTTCTTT
CASSEWGPGRNTEAFF
>TRBJ2-1|NA|TRBV20-1|NA
TGCAGTGCTGGGGCCCGGACTGGGTACAATGAGCAGTTCTTC
CSAGARTGYNEQFF
>TRBJ2-5|NA|TRBV29-1|NA
TGCAGCGTTGCCCACCTGGGGAAGAAGGAGACCCAGTACTTC
CSVAHLGKKETQYF
>TRBJ2-4|few|TRBV12-3/TRBV12-4|NA
TGTGCCAGCAGTCCCCGGCGACCGGGCATTCAGTACTTC
CASSPRRPGIQYF
>TRBJ2-5|once|TRBV4-1|TRBD2
TGCGCCAGCAGCCAAGAGACTAGCCGAGAGACCCAGTACTTC
CASSQETSRETQYF
>TRBJ1-2|NA|TRBV7-6|TRBD1
TGTGCCAGCAGCTCCGGCAGGGGGCCGGCATATGGCTACACCTTC
CASSSGRGPAYGYTF
>TRBJ1-1|few|TRBV24-1|TRBD1
TGTGCCACCAGTGATTCCTCTCAGGGGGACACTGAAGCTTTCTTT
CATSDSSQGDTEAFF
>TRBJ2-1|NA|TRBV6-2/TRBV6-3|NA
TGTGCCAGCAGCTTCAGTGGCCCTCAGTATGATGAGCAGTTCTTC
CASSFSGPQYDEQFF
>TRBJ2-7|NA|TRBV5-1|NA
TGCGCCAGCAGCTCAGTTGGGGTCTACGAGCAGTACTTC
CASSSVGVYEQYF
>TRBJ2-1|few|TRBV10-3|TRBD1
TGTGCCATCAAGGAGACAGGGGGATTGATCTATGAGCAGTTCTTC
CAIKETGGLIYEQFF
>TRBJ2-2|few|TRBV4-1|NA
TGCGCCAGCAGCCAAGATCGAGCCAGGGTAGGAACCGGGGAGCTGTTTTTT
CASSQDRARVGTGELFF
>TRBJ2-2|NA|TRBV4-3|TRBD2
TGCGCCAGCAGCCAAGCGCTCCCAGGGCGGGAGTTCGTCCCCGACGGGGAGCTGTTTTTT
CASSQALPGREFVPDGELFF
>TRBJ1-1|few|TRBV29-1|NA
TGCAGCGGAAAGGGGTACACTGAAGCTTTCTTT
CSGKGYTEAFF
>TRBJ1-1|NA|TRBV20-1|NA
TGCAGTGCTAGAGATCCCTTGGGGGTAGGGGCCACTGAAGCTTTCTTT
CSARDPLGVGATEAFF
>TRBJ2-5|few|TRBV20-1|NA
TGCAGCGCAGCACAGGGATGGGAGAAGGAGACCCAGTACTTC
CSAAQGWEKETQYF
>TRBJ1-2|many|TRBV7-8|NA
TGTGCCAGCAGCCAATCCCGGGGCGCTAACTATGGCTACACCTTC
CASSQSRGANYGYTF
>TRBJ2-1|NA|TRBV5-1|TRBD2
TGCGCCAGCAGCACGACTAGCGGGGGGTTAAATGAGCAGTTCTTC
CASSTTSGGLNEQFF
>TRBJ1-1|NA|TRBV10-3|NA
TGTGCCATCAGTGAGCCACTCTTCACTGAAGCTTTCTTT
CAISEPLFTEAFF
>TRBJ2-6|few|TRBV5-1|NA
TGCGCCAGCAGCTTGGTGGGGGCTGACCCTGGGGCCAACGTCCTGACTTTC
CASSLVGADPGANVLTF
>TRBJ2-5|NA|TRBV5-1|TRBD2
TGCGCCAGCAGGTTGCGTCTAGCGGGAGGGCTCCAAAAGACCCAGTACTTC
CASRLRLAGGLQKTQYF
>TRBJ2-3|few|TRBV18|TRBD2
TGTGCCAGCTCACCAATTTTGGGACTATCGGGCAGCACAGATACGCAGTATTTT
CASSPILGLSGSTDTQYF
>TRBJ2-7|NA|TRBV29-1|TRBD1
TGCAGCGTTGAAGAATACAGGGGTAGCTACGAGCAGTACTTC
CSVEEYRGSYEQYF
>TRBJ2-5|few|TRBV6-1|TRBD2
TGTGCCAGCAGACATACGGGAATAGCGGGGGGCTCGGGAGAGACCCAGTACTTC
CASRHTGIAGGSGETQYF
>TRBJ1-1|few|TRBV7-2|NA
TGTGCCAGCAGCTTACATCGGGGTGGGGAAACACCTTTCTTT
CASSLHRGGETPFF
>TRBJ1-4|NA|TRBV20-1|TRBD1
TGCAGTGCCCCGGGACAGGGTTTCACTAATGAAAAACTGTTTTTT
CSAPGQGFTNEKLFF
>TRBJ1-2|NA|TRBV20-1|NA
TGCAGTGCGACGACATTATCCATTTATCAGTACACCTTC
CSATTLSIYQYTF
>TRBJ2-6|NA|TRBV13|TRBD2
TGTGCCAGCAGCTTAATCCTGGGTTCGCGGGAGGGCCGATCGGGGGCCAACGTCCTGACTTTC
CASSLILGSREGRSGANVLTF
>TRBJ1-5|few|TRBV5-1|NA
TGCGCCAGCAGCTTGTCCACCCCTCGACGGGGCAATCAGCCCCAGCATTTT
CASSLSTPRRGNQPQHF
>TRBJ1-1|NA|TRBV12-3/TRBV12-4|NA
TGTGCCAGCACCTGGGGCAGGGGAGGAGCTTTCTTT
CASTWGRGGAFF
>TRBJ2-1|NA|TRBV7-2|NA
TGTGCCAGCAGCTTAAGAGGATTTTTTATGGCGGGACCCCCCCACAATGAGCAGTTCTTC
CASSLRGFFMAGPPHNEQFF
>TRBJ2-3|NA|TRBV5-1|NA
TGCGCCAGCAAGATACAGGAGGAAGATACGCAGTATTTT
CASKIQEEDTQYF
>TRBJ2-3|NA|TRBV7-2|NA
TGTGCCAGCAGCTTATGGATGGCGGGGACCACAGATACGCAGTATTTT
CASSLWMAGTTDTQYF
>TRBJ2-1|many|TRBV12-3/TRBV12-4|TRBD1
TGTGCCAGCAGTTTGGGGACAGGGGAGCAGTTCTTC
CASSLGTGEQFF
>TRBJ2-3|NA|TRBV7-2|NA
TGTGCCTGCAGCTTGGGACGAGATACGCAGTATTTT
CACSLGRDTQYF
>TRBJ2-3|NA|TRBV4-2|TRBD2
TGTGCCAGCAGCCGCCCTGGGAGGGATTCAGATACGCAGTATTTT
CASSRPGRDSDTQYF
>TRBJ1-2|NA|TRBV5-1|NA
TGCGCCAGCAGACACAGCCGGAACTATGGCTACACCTTC
CASRHSRNYGYTF
>TRBJ2-7|NA|TRBV7-3|TRBD1
TGTGCCAGCAGCTCACCAGACAGGGGGCAACACGAGCAGTACTTC
CASSSPDRGQHEQYF
>TRBJ1-5|NA|TRBV29-1|NA
TGCAGTGCAGTGGGTGGGGTAGGTCAGCCCCAGCATTTT
CSAVGGVGQPQHF
>TRBJ2-1|NA|TRBV4-3|TRBD1
TGCGCCAGCAGCCAGGGACAGGGAGGGAACAATGAGCAGTTCTTC
CASSQGQGGNNEQFF
>TRBJ1-2|NA|TRBV3-1|NA
TGTGCCAGCAGCCAAGTCATGGCACGCTCCACCTATGGCTACACCTTC
CASSQVMARSTYGYTF
>TRBJ2-7|NA|TRBV7-9|NA
TGTGCCAGCAGCTTATACCCCAAATACGAGCAGTACTTC
CASSLYPKYEQYF
>TRBJ1-6|NA|TRBV6-6|NA
TGTGCCAGCACCTTCGAGGGGCGAACTTCACCCCTCCACTTT
CASTFEGRTSPLHF